One T cell receptor (beta chain) is described in this entry. The antigen it binds to is not known. The input lacks base qualities; no much larger clone sits a single base away. These data come from a study of shared clonotypes between healthy human individuals (dated by TCRdb to 2020 to 2021). Notes on the research overall: A few men and two women, aged 18 to 49 years, made up the cohort. For each donor, CD4 naive and CD4 memory were each given three plates, CD8 naive was given two plates, and CD8 memory was given one plate. To estimate repertoire size and how much clonotype sharing occurs between individuals, the study deeply sequenced the blood TCR repertoires of several healthy adults. To increase sequencing depth and limit assay-specific biases, different laboratories used diverse techniques to prepare libraries and sequence TCR repertoires. Leukapheresis yielded between about 0.8 and 8.9 billion PBMCs per donor.

TCR CDR3 regions were amplified from genomic DNA by multiplex PCR using the deep immunoSEQ assay. Extracted genomic DNA from each cell subset was distributed evenly across all wells of several immunoSEQ 96-well plates, and each plate was treated as a replicate. For sorted subsets, roughly 0.2 ug genomic DNA, equal to 25,000 to 35,000 T cell genomes, was loaded into each replicate PCR. Purified libraries were measured with a Qubit 3.0 fluorometer, size-checked on a Bioanalyzer 2100, and measured again with the KAPA Library Quantification kit. A separate single-read 150-cycle Illumina NextSeq 550 flow cell was used to sequence each immunoSEQ 96-well plate. From the authors' description of their analysis: Because the immunoSEQ output included only junctional sequences and no quality scores, the filtering could not be the same as the filtering used for full-length reads. Sequences were annotated with PyIR, a Python wrapper for IgBLAST v1.9, and V/J genes and CDR3 were assigned using IMGT germline references. Reads were filtered out if the reads had weak V/J assignments (E-value above 1e-6), no CDR3, stop codons, out-of-frame junctions, or ambiguous translated residues. V3J clonotypes were defined by identical inferred V gene, J gene, and CDR3 amino acid sequence. The percentage overlap between two repertoires was calculated by dividing the number of shared unique clonotypes by the size of the smaller repertoire. Richness of each repertoire was evaluated using RTK rarefaction, the Chao1 estimator, and Recon v2.1 estimates of unobserved clonotypes. Generation probabilities were computed with OLGA for all TCRbeta clonotypes obtained by the gDNA method from four donors. TCRdb carries this immuneACCESS record with in-frame sequences only. Its versions omit some clonotypes, under half of them owing to an unresolved V gene in the studies checked, with the rest unexplained. V and J calls and clone size come straight from that table; D and trimming were deduced from the DNA. This sample is represented by about 700,000 clones; approximately 79% of them were singletons. The ten largest clones represent roughly 1.7% of the sample.

Results and caveats for the whole study, not just this receptor: Sampling was limited to blood, and TCR repertoires in tissue likely differ from TCR repertoires in blood. Incomplete sequencing was indicated by rarefaction of sorted-subset datasets, despite the large sequencing depth. Sharing across several donors was observed for around 5% of naive CD4, about 4% of naive CD8, 2% to 2.5% of memory CD4, and approximately 0.41% of memory CD8 clonotypes. Compared with non-shared clonotypes, the clonotypes found in all four sorted-subset donors had higher generation probabilities. The genetic and exposure-history diversity represented was limited by the small number of donors. Based on pairwise subsampling, the degree of clonotype sharing among donors was expected to be affected by sequencing depth. Estimated clonotype richness was generally larger for naive than for memory subsets.

Healthy HIV-negative adults with no recently reported acute infections or vaccinations were included as donors. Only Caucasian adults living in Nashville, Tennessee, USA were represented among the donors. CD4+ T cells were enriched through magnetic negative selection, after which naive cells were positively selected on CD45RA and the remaining negative fraction served as the memory subset. After blood collection by leukapheresis, PBMCs were isolated using Ficoll-Histopaque density gradient centrifugation and then cryopreserved in the vapor phase of liquid nitrogen. Analytical flow cytometry was used to check the purity and quantity of every magnetically sorted T cell population. Each sorted fraction had its genomic DNA isolated and then quantified by UV absorbance on a Nanodrop 2000c. CDR1 and CDR2 were assigned from the germline V gene (reference sequence) as LNHNV and YYDKDF. V and J are truncated by 3 bases and 1 base respectively, leaving an intervening sequence of 6 bases. The CDR3 holds 13 amino acids from the cysteine to the phenylalanine. Only the CDR3 part of the read is kept: 39 bases, read in frame from the first base.

Sample: memory CD4+ T cells sorted from blood. The cell subset or site label of this sample denotes: CD45RA-negative fraction. The rearranged segments are TRBV15 and TRBJ2-5; no confident D gene assignment can be made. This sequence was found in a woman aged 25 to 39 in good health. This receptor carries the CDR3 CATSSQPQETQYF. The DNA reads TGTGCCACCAGCAGCCAGCCCCAAGAGACCCAGTACTTC.